This record looks at one T cell receptor (beta chain) sequence and its context. Its antigen remains unidentified. The CDR3 runs 13 residues. Germline values: CDR1 MDHEN, CDR2 SYDVKM. With 7 bases removed from V and 1 base from J, the gap between germline ends came to 10 bases. This sample is drawn from a study of cytomegalovirus exposure and HLA in healthy donors. Study-level findings and limits: A later analysis revealed that TCR association rates differed between HLA loci, peaking at DRB1 and bottoming out at HLA-C. The study designated about 180 TCR beta chains cytomegalovirus-associated. For presence/absence analyses, sequencing depth was assumed to be roughly uniform across donors. TCR beta chains associated with HLA were, in a later analysis, more clonally expanded than equally common others.

PCR amplification relied on 60 Vbeta primers (plus 13 Jbeta primers). Sequencing was performed with immunoSEQ multiplex PCR; in TCRdb, only in-frame clones are kept and a portion is missing. Found here are some 100,000 clones, around 72% of them singletons; the top ten hold around an eighth. The J gene is TRBJ1-1, the V gene TRBV28, with unresolved D. The TCR comes from a male donor in good health and CMV-seropositive. Sequencing was done on a sample of PBMCs. In DNA, the CDR3 is TGTGCCAGCACGTCGAGGCCGAACACTGAAGCTTTCTTT. Translating it yields CASTSRPNTEAFF.